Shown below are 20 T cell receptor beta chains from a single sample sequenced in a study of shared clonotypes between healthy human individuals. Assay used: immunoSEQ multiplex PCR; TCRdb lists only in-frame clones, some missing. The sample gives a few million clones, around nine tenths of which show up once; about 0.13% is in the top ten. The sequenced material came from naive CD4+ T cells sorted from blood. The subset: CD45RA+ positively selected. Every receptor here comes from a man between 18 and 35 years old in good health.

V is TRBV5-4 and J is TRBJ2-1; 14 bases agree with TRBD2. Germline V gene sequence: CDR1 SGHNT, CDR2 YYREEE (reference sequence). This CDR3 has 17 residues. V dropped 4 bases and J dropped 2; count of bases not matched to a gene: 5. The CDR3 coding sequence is TGTGCCAGCAGCCTGACTAGCGGGAGGGGGACCTACAATGAGCAGTTCTTC. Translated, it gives CASSLTSGRGTYNEQFF.

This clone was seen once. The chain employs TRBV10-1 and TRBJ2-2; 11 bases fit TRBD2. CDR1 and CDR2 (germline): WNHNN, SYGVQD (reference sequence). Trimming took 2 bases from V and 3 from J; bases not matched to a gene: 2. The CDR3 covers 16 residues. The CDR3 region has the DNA TGCGCCAGCAGTGAGACTAGCGGGGGCCACACCGGGGAGCTGTTTTTT. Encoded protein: CASSETSGGHTGELFF.

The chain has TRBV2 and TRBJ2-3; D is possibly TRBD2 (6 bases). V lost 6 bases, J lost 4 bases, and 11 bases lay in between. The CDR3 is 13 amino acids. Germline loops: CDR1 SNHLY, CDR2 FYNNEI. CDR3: CASRAEGPDTQYF. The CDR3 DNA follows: TGTGCCAGCAGGGCGGAGGGGCCAGATACGCAGTATTTT.

CDR3: CASSPGGAGETQYF. The CDR3 nucleotides are TGTGCCAGCTCACCCGGGGGCGCGGGGGAGACCCAGTACTTC. The J gene is TRBJ2-5, the V gene TRBV18; D tentatively reads TRBD1 or TRBD2 (6 bases each). CDR3 length equals 14 residues. Between the trimmed V and J ends, which lost 3 bases and 5 bases, there was a span of 13 bases. Germline V gene data show CDR1 as KGHSH and CDR2 as LQKENI.

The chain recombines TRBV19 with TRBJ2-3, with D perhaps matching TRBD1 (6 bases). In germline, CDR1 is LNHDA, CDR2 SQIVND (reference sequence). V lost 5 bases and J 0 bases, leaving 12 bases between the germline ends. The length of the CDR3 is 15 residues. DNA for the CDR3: TGTGCCAGTAGTCCCGGGACACATAGCACAGATACGCAGTATTTT. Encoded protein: CASSPGTHSTDTQYF.

The CDR3 nucleotides are TGTGCCACTTGGGACAGAAGTAACTATGGCTACACCTTC. Protein: CATWDRSNYGYTF. This sequence joins TRBV7-2 and TRBJ1-2; TRBD1 matches at 7 bases. The V gene end was trimmed by 10 bases and the J gene end by 1 base; junction bases not matched to a gene: 6. CDR1 is SGHTA, CDR2 FQGNSA, per germline. The CDR3 extends over 13 amino acids. Complete variable domain (other parts from reference TRBV7-2 and TRBJ1-2): GAGVSQSPSNKVTEKGKDVELRCDPISGHTALYWYRQSLGQGLEFLIYFQGNSAPDKSGLPSDRFSAERTGGSVSTLTIQRTQQEDSAVYLCATWDRSNYGYTFGSGTRLTVV.

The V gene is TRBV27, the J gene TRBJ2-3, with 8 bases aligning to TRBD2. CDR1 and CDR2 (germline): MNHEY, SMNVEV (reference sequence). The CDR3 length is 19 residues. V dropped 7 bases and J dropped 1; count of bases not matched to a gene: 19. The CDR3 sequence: CASTPRGAGAQSRTDTQYF. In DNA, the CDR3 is TGTGCCAGCACCCCCCGGGGAGCGGGGGCGCAAAGTCGCACAGATACGCAGTATTTT.

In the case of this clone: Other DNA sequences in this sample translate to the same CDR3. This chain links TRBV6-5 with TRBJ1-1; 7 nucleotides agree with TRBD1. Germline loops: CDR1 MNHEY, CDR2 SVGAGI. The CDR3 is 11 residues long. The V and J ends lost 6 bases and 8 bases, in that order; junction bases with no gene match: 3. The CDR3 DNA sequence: TGTGCCAGCAGCCGACAGGGAGAAGCTTTCTTT. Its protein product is CASSRQGEAFF.

The DNA of the CDR3 is TGCAGCGTAGGGCTGCAGAGCACCGGGGAGCTGTTTTTT. This codes for CSVGLQSTGELFF. The chain links TRBV29-1 to TRBJ2-2; D is ambiguous. V was trimmed by 6 bases and J by 4 bases, leaving 12 bases between them. The CDR3 has 13 residues. Germline V gene lookup returns CDR1 SQVTM and CDR2 ANQGSEA.

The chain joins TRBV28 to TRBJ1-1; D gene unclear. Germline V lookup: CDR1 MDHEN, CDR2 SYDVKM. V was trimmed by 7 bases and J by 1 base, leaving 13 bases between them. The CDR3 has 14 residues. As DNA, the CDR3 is TGTGCCAGCACCACGGGAGGGCGGAACACTGAAGCTTTCTTT. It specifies CASTTGGRNTEAFF. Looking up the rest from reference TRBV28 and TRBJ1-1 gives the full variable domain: DVKVTQSSRYLVKRTGEKVFLECVQDMDHENMFWYRQDPGLGLRLIYFSYDVKMKEKGDIPEGYSVSREKKERFSLILESASTNQTSMYLCASTTGGRNTEAFFGQGTRLTVV.

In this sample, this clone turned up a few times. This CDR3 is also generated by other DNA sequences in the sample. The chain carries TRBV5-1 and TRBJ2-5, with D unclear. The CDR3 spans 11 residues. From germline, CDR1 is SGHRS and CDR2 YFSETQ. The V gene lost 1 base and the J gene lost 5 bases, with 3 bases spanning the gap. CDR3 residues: CASSLSETQYF. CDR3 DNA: TGCGCCAGCAGCTTGTCCGAGACCCAGTACTTC.

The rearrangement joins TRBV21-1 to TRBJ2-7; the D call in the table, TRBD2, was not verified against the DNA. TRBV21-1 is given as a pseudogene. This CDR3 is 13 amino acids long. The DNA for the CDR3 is TGTGCCTCCGGGAGCGGGAATGCCTACGAGCAGTACTTC. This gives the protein CASGSGNAYEQYF.

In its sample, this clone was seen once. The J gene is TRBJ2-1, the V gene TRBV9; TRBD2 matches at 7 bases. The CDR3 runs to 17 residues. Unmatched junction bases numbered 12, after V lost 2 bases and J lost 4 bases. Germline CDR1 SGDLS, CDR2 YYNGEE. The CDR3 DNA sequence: TGTGCCAGCAGCGTGAGTTCTGGGCTAGCGGAGTACAATGAGCAGTTCTTC. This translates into CASSVSSGLAEYNEQFF.

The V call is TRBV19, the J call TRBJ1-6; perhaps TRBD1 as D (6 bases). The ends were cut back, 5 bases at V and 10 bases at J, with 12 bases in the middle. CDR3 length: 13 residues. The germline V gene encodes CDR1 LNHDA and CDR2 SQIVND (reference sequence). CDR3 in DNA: TGTGCCAGTAGTCGGGGACATTTGTCACCCCTCCACTTT. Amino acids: CASSRGHLSPLHF.

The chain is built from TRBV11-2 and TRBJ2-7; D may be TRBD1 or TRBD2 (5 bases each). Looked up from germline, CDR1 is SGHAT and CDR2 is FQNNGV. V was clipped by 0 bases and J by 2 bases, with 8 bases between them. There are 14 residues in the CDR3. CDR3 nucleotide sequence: TGTGCCAGCAGCTTAGAGGTGGGGGCCTACGAGCAGTACTTC. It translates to CASSLEVGAYEQYF. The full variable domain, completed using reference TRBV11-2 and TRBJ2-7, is EAGVAQSPRYKIIEKRQSVAFWCNPISGHATLYWYQQILGQGPKLLIQFQNNGVVDDSQLPKDRFSAERLKGVDSTLKIQPAKLEDSAVYLCASSLEVGAYEQYFGPGTRLTVT.

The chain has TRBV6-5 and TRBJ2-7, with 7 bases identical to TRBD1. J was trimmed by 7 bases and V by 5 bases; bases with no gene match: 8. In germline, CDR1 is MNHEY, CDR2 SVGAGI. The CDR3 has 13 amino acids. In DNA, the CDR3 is TGTGCCAGCAGTCCGGCCGGGACAGCTGAGCAGTACTTC. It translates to CASSPAGTAEQYF.

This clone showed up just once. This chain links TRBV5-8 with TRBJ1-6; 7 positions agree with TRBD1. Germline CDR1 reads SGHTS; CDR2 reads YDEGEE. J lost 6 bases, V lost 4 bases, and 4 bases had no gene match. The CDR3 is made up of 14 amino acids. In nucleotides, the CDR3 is TGTGCCAGCAGCCCCAGGGGGGGTAATTCACCCCTCCACTTT. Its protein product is CASSPRGGNSPLHF.

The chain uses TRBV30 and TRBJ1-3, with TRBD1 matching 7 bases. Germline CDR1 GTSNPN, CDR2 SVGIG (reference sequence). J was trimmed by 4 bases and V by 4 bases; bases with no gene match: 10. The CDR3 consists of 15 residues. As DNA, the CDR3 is TGTGCCTGGATGAAGGGGGCGCTGGGAGGAAACACCATATATTTT. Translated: CAWMKGALGGNTIYF.

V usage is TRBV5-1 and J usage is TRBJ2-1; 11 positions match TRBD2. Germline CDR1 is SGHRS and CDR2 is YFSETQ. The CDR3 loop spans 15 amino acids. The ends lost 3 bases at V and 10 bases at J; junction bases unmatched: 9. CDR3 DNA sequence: TGCGCCAGCAGCTCATTAGCGGGAGGGCCAGGAGAGCAGTTCTTC. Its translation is CASSSLAGGPGEQFF.

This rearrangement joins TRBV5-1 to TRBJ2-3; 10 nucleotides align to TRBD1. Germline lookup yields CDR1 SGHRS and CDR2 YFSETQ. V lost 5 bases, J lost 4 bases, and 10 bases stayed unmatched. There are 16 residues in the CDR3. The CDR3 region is CASSSTGTGESDTQYF. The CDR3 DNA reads TGCGCCAGCAGTTCCACCGGGACAGGGGAGTCAGATACGCAGTATTTT.